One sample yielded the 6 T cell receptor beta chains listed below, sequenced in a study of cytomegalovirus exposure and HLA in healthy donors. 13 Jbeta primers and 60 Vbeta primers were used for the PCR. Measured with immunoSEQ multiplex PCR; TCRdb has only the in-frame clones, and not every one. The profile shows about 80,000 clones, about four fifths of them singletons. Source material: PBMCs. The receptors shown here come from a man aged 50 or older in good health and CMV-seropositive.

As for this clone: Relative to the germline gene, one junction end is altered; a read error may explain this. The CDR3 DNA sequence: TGTTCCAGCAGCTTAGCGCTGTCGCGGGAGGTCTCCTACGAGCAGTACTTC. Its protein product is CSSSLALSREVSYEQYF. The chain has TRBV7-9 and TRBJ2-7; 8 positions agree with TRBD2. The CDR3 has 17 amino acids. Germline assignment: CDR1 SEHNR and CDR2 FQNEAQ (reference sequence).

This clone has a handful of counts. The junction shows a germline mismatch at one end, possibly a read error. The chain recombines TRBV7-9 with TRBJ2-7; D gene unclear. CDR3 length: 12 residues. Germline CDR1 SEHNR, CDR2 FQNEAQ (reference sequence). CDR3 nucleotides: TGTTCCAGCAGCCCACTACTGTACGAGCAGTACTTC. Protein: CSSSPLLYEQYF.

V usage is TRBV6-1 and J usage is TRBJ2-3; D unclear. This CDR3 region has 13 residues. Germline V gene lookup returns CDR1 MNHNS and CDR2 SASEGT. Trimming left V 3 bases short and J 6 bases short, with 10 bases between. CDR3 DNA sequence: TGTGCCAGCAGTGACCCAGCCAGGGATACGCAGTATTTT. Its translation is CASSDPARDTQYF.

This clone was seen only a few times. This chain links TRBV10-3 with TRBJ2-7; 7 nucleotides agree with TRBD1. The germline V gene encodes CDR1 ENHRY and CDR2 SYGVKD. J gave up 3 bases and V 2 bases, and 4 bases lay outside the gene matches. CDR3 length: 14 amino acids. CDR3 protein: CAISERQGLYEQYF. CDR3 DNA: TGTGCCATCAGTGAGAGACAGGGCCTCTACGAGCAGTACTTC.

CDR3 protein: CASSSIYNEQFF. Here the CDR3 DNA reads TGTGCCAGCAGCTCCATCTACAATGAGCAGTTCTTC. The chain links TRBV5-4 to TRBJ2-1; D gene unclear. The CDR3 loop spans 12 amino acids. Trimming cost V 3 bases and J 3 bases, with 4 bases left between them. Germline-derived CDR1 and CDR2 are SGHNT and YYREEE (reference sequence).

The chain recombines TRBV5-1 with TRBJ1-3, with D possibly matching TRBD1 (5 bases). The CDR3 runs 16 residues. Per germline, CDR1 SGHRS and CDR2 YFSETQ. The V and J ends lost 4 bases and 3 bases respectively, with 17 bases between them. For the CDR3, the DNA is TGCGCCAGCAGCCCCAGCACGGGGGGTCGTGGAAACACCATATATTTT. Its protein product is CASSPSTGGRGNTIYF.